What follows are 26 T cell receptor beta chains derived from one specimen sequenced in a study of CD8 T cells in Susac syndrome. Reverse transcription used about 0.45 to 1 ug RNA and random hexamers. TCRdb ran MiXCR on the immunoSEQ multiplex PCR reads and lists one entry per CDR3 protein. The sample lists some 100,000 distinct CDR3 sequences, 95% occurring once. The specimen sequenced was CD8+ T cells from PBMCs. These receptor sequences come from a human donor with Susac syndrome.

CDR3 in amino acids: CASSQPGQGAAEAFF. CDR3 bases: TGCGCCAGCAGCCAACCGGGACAGGGGGCGGCTGAAGCTTTCTTT. This chain uses TRBV4-1 with TRBJ1-1, with 12 bases aligning to TRBD1. The CDR3 is 15 amino acids. From germline, CDR1 is MGHRA and CDR2 YSYEKL. The V gene end was trimmed by 2 bases and the J gene end by 6 bases; junction bases not matched to a gene: 4.

CDR3 sequence: CASSLEQGDYEQYF. Here the CDR3 DNA reads TGCGCCAGCAGCTTGGAGCAGGGAGACTACGAGCAGTACTTC. The genes are TRBV5-1 and TRBJ2-7; TRBD1 or TRBD2 may be the D gene (5 bases each). The CDR3 runs to 14 residues. Germline V gene data show CDR1 as SGHRS and CDR2 as YFSETQ. V was shortened by 0 bases and J by 3 bases, with 10 bases between the two germline ends.

This rearrangement joins TRBV15 to TRBJ2-1, with 9 nucleotides matching TRBD1. Germline CDR1 and CDR2: LNHNV and YYDKDF (reference sequence). The V and J ends lost 6 bases and 3 bases, in that order; junction bases with no gene match: 6. The CDR3 has 15 amino acids. The CDR3 region is CATSEGQGLYNEQFF. Written as DNA, the CDR3 is TGTGCCACCAGTGAAGGACAGGGGCTCTACAATGAGCAGTTCTTC.

The chain couples TRBV7-9 to TRBJ2-7; 8 bases match TRBD1. Germline V gene lookup returns CDR1 SEHNR and CDR2 FQNEAQ (reference sequence). V shed 5 bases, J shed 0 bases, and the junction held 6 bases outside the gene matches. This CDR3 is built from 15 residues. Here the CDR3 reads CASSPPGQASYEQYF. The CDR3 DNA is TGTGCCAGCAGCCCACCGGGACAGGCCTCCTACGAGCAGTACTTC.

In its sample, this clonotype was seen once. The chain employs TRBV9 and TRBJ1-2, with 7 bases lining up with TRBD1. Unmatched junction bases numbered 1, after V lost 4 bases and J lost 1 base. Germline CDR1 SGDLS, CDR2 YYNGEE. The CDR3 contains 13 residues. Here the CDR3 DNA reads TGTGCCAGCAGCCGGGACAGTAACTATGGCTACACCTTC. Translating gives CASSRDSNYGYTF.

This clonotype has a handful of counts. This chain joins TRBV5-1 and TRBJ2-7, with D possibly being TRBD1 or TRBD2 (5 bases each). The CDR3 length is 15 residues. Germline CDR1 is SGHRS and CDR2 is YFSETQ. V lost 4 bases, J lost 4 bases, and 18 bases lay in between. The CDR3 loop reads CASSPNAGRGYEQYF. CDR3 sequence (DNA): TGCGCCAGCAGCCCCAACGCAGGGAGAGGGTACGAGCAGTACTTC.

As DNA, the CDR3 is TGTGCCAGCAGTTTAACGGCAACAGGGAACAATGAGCAGTTCTTC. It translates to CASSLTATGNNEQFF. The V and J genes are TRBV12-3 or TRBV12-4 and TRBJ2-1; weak D call: TRBD1 (6 bases). The germline V and J ends were trimmed by 2 bases and 5 bases, with 13 bases remaining between them. CDR3 length equals 15 residues.

This chain links TRBV15 with TRBJ2-7; D is perhaps TRBD1 (5 bases). Germline CDR1 is LNHNV and CDR2 is YYDKDF (reference sequence). V lost 2 bases and J lost 0, with 11 bases in between. The CDR3 is 15 residues long. CDR3 loop: CATSRTSDSSYEQYF. The CDR3 bases are TGTGCCACCAGCAGAACCTCCGACAGCTCCTACGAGCAGTACTTC.

The chain joins TRBV2 to TRBJ2-7; no clear D gene. Germline values: CDR1 SNHLY, CDR2 FYNNEI. The CDR3 contains 13 residues. Deletions cut 4 bases from V and 5 bases from J, with 12 bases between. The DNA for the CDR3 is TGTGCCAGCAGTGCTGACCTTCCCCACGAGCAGTACTTC. Translation gives CASSADLPHEQYF. Full variable domain (missing parts from reference TRBV2 and TRBJ2-7): EPEVTQTPSHQVTQMGQEVILRCVPISNHLYFYWYRQILGQKVEFLVSFYNNEISEKSEIFDDQFSVERPDGSNFTLKIRSTKLEDSAMYFCASSADLPHEQYFGPGTRLTVT.

This clonotype occurred once. This chain uses TRBV3-1 with TRBJ2-2; D gene ambiguous. The CDR3 has 19 residues. The germline V gene encodes CDR1 LGHDT and CDR2 YNNKEL (reference sequence). V lost 1 base and J lost 3, with 21 bases in between. The CDR3 nucleotides read TGTGCCAGCAGCCAAGTGATATCGGAATCGATAAGATACACCGGGGAGCTGTTTTTT. Protein: CASSQVISESIRYTGELFF.

The CDR3 nucleotides read TGCAGTGTTGACAGGTCCTACGAGCAGTACTTC. Translating it yields CSVDRSYEQYF. This chain connects TRBV20-1 to TRBJ2-7, with a tentative D call TRBD1 (6 bases). V lost 7 bases and J lost 1, with 8 bases in between. Germline loops: CDR1 DFQATT, CDR2 SNEGSKA (reference sequence). This CDR3 has 11 residues.

The gene calls are TRBV20-1 and TRBJ1-2, with D uncertain. Trimming took 0 bases from V and 3 from J, leaving 14 bases between them. Looked up from germline, CDR1 is DFQATT and CDR2 is SNEGSKA (reference sequence). The length of the CDR3 is 15 residues. In DNA, the CDR3 is TGCAGTGCTAGAGATCCCCAGGTCTACCACTATGGCTACACCTTC. It translates to CSARDPQVYHYGYTF.

This clonotype was seen a single time. V and J are TRBV9 and TRBJ2-3, with TRBD2 identical over 7 bases. This CDR3 is 14 amino acids long. The V gene end was trimmed by 4 bases and the J gene end by 1 base; junction bases not matched to a gene: 3. Per germline, CDR1 SGDLS and CDR2 YYNGEE. The chain's CDR3 is CASSSSGRTDTQYF. Here the CDR3 DNA reads TGTGCCAGCAGCTCTAGCGGCCGCACAGATACGCAGTATTTT.

The chain combines TRBV28 with TRBJ2-7, with D uncertain. V was trimmed by 7 bases and J by 3 bases, leaving 19 bases between them. Germline CDR1 and CDR2: MDHEN and SYDVKM. The CDR3 loop spans 15 amino acids. This CDR3 is CASNSRTEPSYEQYF. CDR3 sequence (DNA): TGTGCCAGCAACTCGAGAACTGAGCCCAGCTACGAGCAGTACTTC.

This chain links TRBV9 with TRBJ1-2, with D possibly matching TRBD1 (5 bases). V lost 4 bases to trimming and J lost 2 bases, with 9 bases between them. Germline V lookup: CDR1 SGDLS, CDR2 YYNGEE. The CDR3 runs 13 residues. CDR3 DNA: TGTGCCAGCAGCAAAGACAGCAACTATGGCTACACCTTC. Translated, it gives CASSKDSNYGYTF.

The sample holds a few counts of this clonotype. At one end, the junction sequence differs from germline, possibly due to a read error. The chain uses TRBV5-1 and TRBJ1-1; no clear D gene. Germline lookup yields CDR1 SGHRS and CDR2 YFSETQ. This CDR3 contains 11 residues. The chain's CDR3 is CASSLGTEAFF. In DNA, the CDR3 is TGTGCCAGCAGTTTAGGCACTGAAGCTTTCTTT.

The chain uses TRBV29-1 and TRBJ1-4; 8 positions agree with TRBD1. The CDR3 totals 14 residues. V lost 5 bases, J lost 6 bases, and 8 bases stayed unmatched. Germline V lookup: CDR1 SQVTM, CDR2 ANQGSEA. As DNA, the CDR3 is TGCAGCGTTTCATCGGCAGGGGGCGATGAAAAACTGTTTTTT. Protein sequence: CSVSSAGGDEKLFF.

V usage is TRBV12-3 or TRBV12-4 and J usage is TRBJ2-7; the match to TRBD1 covers 8 bases. The CDR3 extends over 15 amino acids. The ends lost 6 bases at V and 9 bases at J; junction bases unmatched: 16. The DNA for the CDR3 is TGTGCCAGCAGCCCAACAGGGGGTCTAGGCTTTCGGCAGTACTTC. Translating gives CASSPTGGLGFRQYF.

The V call is TRBV27, the J call TRBJ1-6; D not resolved. In germline, CDR1 is MNHEY, CDR2 SMNVEV (reference sequence). The CDR3 totals 13 residues. The CDR3 spells CASSRQANSPLHF. The CDR3 DNA follows: TGTGCGTCATCCCGACAAGCTAATTCACCCCTCCACTTT.

The rearrangement uses TRBV5-1 and TRBJ2-3; D is uncertain. Germline CDR1 SGHRS, CDR2 YFSETQ. The V gene lost 2 bases and the J gene lost 5 bases, with 6 bases spanning the gap. CDR3 length equals 12 residues. The CDR3 nucleotides are TGCGCCAGCAGCTTCCAAGTAGATACGCAGTATTTT. It is translated as CASSFQVDTQYF.

This chain connects TRBV9 to TRBJ2-2; 7 nucleotides line up with TRBD2. This CDR3 has 13 residues. V shed 4 bases, J shed 7 bases, and the junction held 4 bases outside the gene matches. Per germline, CDR1 SGDLS and CDR2 YYNGEE. The CDR3 loop is CASSSWGGGELFF. The CDR3 DNA is TGTGCCAGCAGCTCATGGGGGGGCGGGGAGCTGTTTTTT.

This chain uses TRBV29-1 with TRBJ2-5; TRBD1 is a possible D gene (6 bases). The length of the CDR3 is 14 residues. Trimming cost V 4 bases and J 5 bases, with 17 bases left between them. The V gene's germline CDR1 is SQVTM and CDR2 ANQGSEA. The CDR3 nucleotides read TGCAGCGTTGGCAACAGGGAGAAGGGTGAGACCCAGTACTTC. It codes for CSVGNREKGETQYF.

In DNA form, the CDR3 reads TGCAGCGTTTCTGAGGGGGCGAAGGGAAACACCATATATTTT. Its translation: CSVSEGAKGNTIYF. The rearrangement uses TRBV29-1 and TRBJ1-3, with 7 bases identical to TRBD1. V shed 5 bases, J shed 4 bases, and the junction held 8 bases outside the gene matches. From germline, CDR1 is SQVTM and CDR2 ANQGSEA. The CDR3 runs 14 residues.

V is TRBV3-1 and J is TRBJ2-5; TRBD2 matches 9 bases. This CDR3 contains 16 residues. The germline gives CDR1 LGHDT, CDR2 YNNKEL (reference sequence). V shed 1 base and J 4 bases; nucleotides not matched to a gene: 7. CDR3 nucleotide sequence: TGTGCCAGCAGCCAAGGGGTAGCGGGAGCGGGAGAGACCCAGTACTTC. Amino acid sequence: CASSQGVAGAGETQYF.

The chain uses TRBV7-7 and TRBJ1-5; TRBD1 matches 8 bases. The V segment lost 2 bases and the J segment 9 bases; nucleotides outside the gene matches: 15. The CDR3 length is 17 residues. CDR1 SSHAT and CDR2 FNYEAQ come from the germline V gene (reference sequence). CDR3 in amino acids: CASSLNSQQGVMWPQHF. The DNA for the CDR3 is TGTGCCAGCAGCTTAAATTCCCAACAGGGGGTAATGTGGCCCCAGCATTTT.

In nucleotides, the CDR3 is TGCGCCAGCAGGGTGGGGACAAACCCCTCCTACGAGCAGTACTTC. Amino acid sequence: CASRVGTNPSYEQYF. The chain is built from TRBV5-1 and TRBJ2-7, with a weak D call TRBD1 (6 bases). V lost 5 bases and J 0 bases, leaving 15 bases between the germline ends. The CDR3 is made up of 15 amino acids. Looked up from germline, CDR1 is SGHRS and CDR2 is YFSETQ.